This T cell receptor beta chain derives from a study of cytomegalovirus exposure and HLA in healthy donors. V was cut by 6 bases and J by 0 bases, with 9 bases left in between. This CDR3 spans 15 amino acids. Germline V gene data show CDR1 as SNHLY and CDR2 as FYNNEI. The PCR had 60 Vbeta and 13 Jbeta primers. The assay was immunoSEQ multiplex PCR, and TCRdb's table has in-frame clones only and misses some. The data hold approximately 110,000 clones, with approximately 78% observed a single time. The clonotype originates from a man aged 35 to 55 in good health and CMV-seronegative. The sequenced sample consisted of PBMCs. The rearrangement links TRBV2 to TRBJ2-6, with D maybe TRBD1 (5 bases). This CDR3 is CASRSGISGANVLTF. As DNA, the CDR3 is TGTGCCAGCAGGTCAGGGATCTCTGGGGCCAACGTCCTGACTTTC.